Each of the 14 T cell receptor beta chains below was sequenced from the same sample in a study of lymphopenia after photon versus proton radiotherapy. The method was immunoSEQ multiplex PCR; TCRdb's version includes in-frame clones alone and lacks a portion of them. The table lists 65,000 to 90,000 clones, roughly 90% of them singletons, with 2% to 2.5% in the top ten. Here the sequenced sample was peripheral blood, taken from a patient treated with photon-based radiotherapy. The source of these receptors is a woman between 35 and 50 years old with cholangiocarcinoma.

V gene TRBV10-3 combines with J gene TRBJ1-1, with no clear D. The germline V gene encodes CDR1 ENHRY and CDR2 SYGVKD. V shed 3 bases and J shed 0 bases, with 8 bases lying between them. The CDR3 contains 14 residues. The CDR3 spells CAISEKGLNTEAFF. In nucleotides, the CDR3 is TGTGCCATCAGTGAAAAGGGCTTGAACACTGAAGCTTTCTTT.

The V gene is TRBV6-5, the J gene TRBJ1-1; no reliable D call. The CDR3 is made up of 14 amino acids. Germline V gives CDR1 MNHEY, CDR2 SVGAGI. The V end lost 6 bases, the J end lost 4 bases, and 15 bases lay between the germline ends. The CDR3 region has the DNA TGTGCCAGCAGCGCCCTCTCAGAGGGCACTGAAGCTTTCTTT. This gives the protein CASSALSEGTEAFF.

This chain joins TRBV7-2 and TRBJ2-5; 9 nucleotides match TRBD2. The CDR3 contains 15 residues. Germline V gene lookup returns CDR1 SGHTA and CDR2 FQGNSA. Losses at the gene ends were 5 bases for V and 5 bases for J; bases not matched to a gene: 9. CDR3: CASSPGGSGGETQYF. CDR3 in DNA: TGTGCCAGCAGCCCCGGGGGTAGCGGGGGTGAGACCCAGTACTTC.

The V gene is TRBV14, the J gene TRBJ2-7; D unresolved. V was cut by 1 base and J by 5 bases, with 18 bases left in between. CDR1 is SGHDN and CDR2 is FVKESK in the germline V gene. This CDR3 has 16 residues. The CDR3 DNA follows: TGTGCCAGCAGCCAAGTAGGCGGCTCTCGATCTGACGAGCAGTACTTC. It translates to CASSQVGGSRSDEQYF.

CDR3 in DNA: TGTGCCACCAGCAGAGACTTAACCAGGGACACTGAAGCTTTCTTT. This encodes CATSRDLTRDTEAFF. The chain uses TRBV15 and TRBJ1-1, with a possible D match to TRBD1 (5 bases). The CDR3 loop spans 15 amino acids. Deletions cut 0 bases from V and 3 bases from J, with 11 bases between. Germline V gene lookup returns CDR1 LNHNV and CDR2 YYDKDF (reference sequence). Based on the CDR3 plus reference TRBV15 and TRBJ1-1, the full variable domain is DAMVIQNPRYQVTQFGKPVTLSCSQTLNHNVMYWYQQKSSQAPKLLFHYYDKDFNNEADTPDNFQSRRPNTSFCFLDIRSPGLGDTAMYLCATSRDLTRDTEAFFGQGTRLTVV.

The CDR3 protein is CASSLDASGRYVFF. CDR3 sequence (DNA): TGTGCCAGCAGCTTGGATGCTAGCGGGAGGTATGTGTTCTTC. The rearrangement links TRBV5-4 to TRBJ2-1; 11 nucleotides line up with TRBD2. The germline V gene encodes CDR1 SGHNT and CDR2 YYREEE (reference sequence). J was trimmed by 15 bases and V by 0 bases; bases with no gene match: 8. The CDR3 covers 14 residues.

Written as DNA, the CDR3 is TGTGCCAGCAGCCAAGAAGCGGGTGGGTCCTACGAGCAGTACTTC. Translated, it gives CASSQEAGGSYEQYF. The chain uses TRBV4-2 and TRBJ2-7; perhaps TRBD2 as D (6 bases). The CDR3 length is 15 residues. Germline lookup yields CDR1 LGHNA and CDR2 YNFKEQ. The germline V and J ends were trimmed by 0 bases and 1 base, with 10 bases remaining between them.

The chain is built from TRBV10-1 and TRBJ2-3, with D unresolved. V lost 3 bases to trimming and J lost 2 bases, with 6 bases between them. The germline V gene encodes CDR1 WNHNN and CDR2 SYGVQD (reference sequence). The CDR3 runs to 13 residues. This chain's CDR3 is CASSDYLTDTQYF. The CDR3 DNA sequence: TGCGCCAGCAGTGACTACCTCACAGATACGCAGTATTTT.

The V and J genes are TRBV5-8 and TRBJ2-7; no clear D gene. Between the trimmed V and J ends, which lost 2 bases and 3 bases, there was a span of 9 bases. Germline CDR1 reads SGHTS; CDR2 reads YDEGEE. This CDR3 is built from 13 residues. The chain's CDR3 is CASSFGQNYEQYF. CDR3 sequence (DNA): TGTGCCAGCAGCTTCGGCCAGAACTACGAGCAGTACTTC.

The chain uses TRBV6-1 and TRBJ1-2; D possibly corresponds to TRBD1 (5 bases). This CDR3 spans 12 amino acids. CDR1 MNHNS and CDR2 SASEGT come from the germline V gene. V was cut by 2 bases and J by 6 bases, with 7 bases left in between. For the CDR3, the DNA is TGTGCCAGCAGTGAATGGGGGAATGGCTACACCTTC. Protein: CASSEWGNGYTF.

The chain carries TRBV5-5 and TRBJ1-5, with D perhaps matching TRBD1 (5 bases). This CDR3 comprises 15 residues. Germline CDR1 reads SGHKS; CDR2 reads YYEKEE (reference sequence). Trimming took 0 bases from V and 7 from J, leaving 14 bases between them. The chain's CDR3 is CASSLGDSGHQPQHF. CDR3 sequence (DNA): TGTGCCAGCAGCTTGGGCGACAGCGGTCACCAGCCCCAGCATTTT.

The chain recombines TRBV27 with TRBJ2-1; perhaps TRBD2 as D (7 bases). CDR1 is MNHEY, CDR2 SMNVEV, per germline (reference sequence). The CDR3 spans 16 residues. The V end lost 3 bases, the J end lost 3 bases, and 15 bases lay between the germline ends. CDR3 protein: CASSFDRGGIYNEQFF. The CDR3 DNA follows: TGTGCCAGCAGTTTTGATAGGGGGGGGATCTACAATGAGCAGTTCTTC.

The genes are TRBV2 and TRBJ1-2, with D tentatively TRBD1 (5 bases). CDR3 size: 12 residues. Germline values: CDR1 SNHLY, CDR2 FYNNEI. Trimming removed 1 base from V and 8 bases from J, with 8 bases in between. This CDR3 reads CASSEEGRGYTF. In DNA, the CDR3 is TGTGCCAGCAGTGAAGAGGGGAGAGGCTACACCTTC. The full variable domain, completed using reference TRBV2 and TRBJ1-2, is EPEVTQTPSHQVTQMGQEVILRCVPISNHLYFYWYRQILGQKVEFLVSFYNNEISEKSEIFDDQFSVERPDGSNFTLKIRSTKLEDSAMYFCASSEEGRGYTFGSGTRLTVV.

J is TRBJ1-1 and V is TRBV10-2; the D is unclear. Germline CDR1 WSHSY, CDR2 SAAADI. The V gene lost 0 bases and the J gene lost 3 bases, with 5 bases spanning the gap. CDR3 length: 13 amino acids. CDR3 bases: TGCGCCAGCAGTGAGTCGAAGTACACTGAAGCTTTCTTT. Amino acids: CASSESKYTEAFF.